A selection of T cell receptor beta chains follows, all from one sample in a study of a mutant IDH1 vaccine in newly diagnosed glioma. Their antigen targets remain unknown. The data were produced by immunoSEQ multiplex PCR, yet TCRdb's version contains in-frame clones alone and is incomplete. The sample gives roughly 120,000 clones, over 75% of which show up once; about 5.5% is in the top ten. This specimen consisted of PBMCs, obtained from a glioma patient whose treatment included an IDH1 peptide vaccine. The source is a man between 40 and 49 years old with glioma. The conserved cysteine and the conserved F or W are not part of the CDR3 here. Rows may omit the clone size; those that give it use once, few, many or a size class.

clone_size v_call cdr3_aa
NA TRBV7-9 ASSKADRSSYNEQF
few TRBV7-9 ASSPPGVNYGYT
NA TRBV4-3 ASSLGLAGGPISTDTQY
few TRBV27 AKYPSTDTQY
NA TRBV2 ASSETYTGELF
NA TRBV27 ASSLWGGREQY
many TRBV7-7 ASSQTGTGKETQY
NA TRBV29-1 SAETGANVLT
NA TRBV9 ASSPVGGASYEQY
NA TRBV7-8 ASSGDRYEQY
NA TRBV7-6 ASSLQGQGGYT
NA TRBV5-4 ASSLVPGTGALSGANVLT
many TRBV19 ASSSRPNTGELF
NA TRBV20-1 RAKAGNIQY
few TRBV11-2 ASSLGTGVLNSPLH
NA TRBV18 ASSLDRGKDQPQH
once TRBV7-2 ASSQGRENEKLF
NA TRBV6-6 ASSLLGRNSYEQY
few TRBV7-9 ASSPPGAGSYEQY
NA TRBV5-1 ASSLDGTANEKLF
NA TRBV2 ASSVRVSSYNSPLH
NA TRBV6-6 ASSLLGTAIQETQY
NA TRBV6-4 ASRIRGNTGELF
few TRBV19 ASSIFGTGRNTEAF
once TRBV7-2 ASSDSGRRYNEQF
NA TRBV19 ASSIDRTDTQY
few TRBV4-3 ASSRGASYEQY
once TRBV13 ASSEQQETQY
few TRBV2 ASSPGTNEKLF
NA TRBV12-5 ASVPDRGYNEQF
NA TRBV7-2 ASSLGQGPSYEQY
few TRBV7-9 ASSLAGQYTEAF
NA TRBV11-2 ASSLAGPSSYEQY
once TRBV19 ASSISLAGAAGELF
NA TRBV5-4 ASSLLGGTGSAF
NA TRBV11-2 ASSVGTGSYEQY
few TRBV6-5 ASSSPDRGDYGYT
few TRBV18 ASSPGDRGEKLF
NA TRBV28 ASSLFGRGQNQPQH
NA TRBV6-1 ASSVWDRVISGNTIY
NA TRBV9 ASSVAAGFSRDEQY
once TRBV4-2 ASSQVGGAQAYEQY
NA TRBV5-6 ASSLRTGGADTQY
NA TRBV4-3 ASSQETRWLTDTQY
NA TRBV5-1 ASSPAVGGQAMRNIQY
NA TRBV29-1 SVEVWGRISYEQY
NA TRBV5-3 ARSLRTGGTLSGNTIY
NA TRBV19 ASRVILGSEGYT